This T cell receptor (beta chain) was sequenced for a study of chemoradiotherapy in HPV16-positive cancers. About this clone: This same CDR3 is encoded by further DNA sequences in the sample.

Clones were sequenced by immunoSEQ multiplex PCR, and TCRdb holds only the in-frame ones, with some missing. The sample yields about 68,000 clones, about nine tenths seen once. CDR3 length: 14 amino acids. Trimming shortened V by 4 bases and J by 11 bases, and 21 bases separated the two germline ends. Per germline, CDR1 SGHDT and CDR2 YYEEEE. Here the sequenced sample was blood, taken from a patient who underwent chemoradiotherapy. The chain recombines TRBV5-6 with TRBJ1-1, with a weak D call TRBD1 (5 bases). The TCR was taken from a human donor with HPV-associated anogenital cancer. The CDR3 here is CASSPVPFRGAAFF. The CDR3 DNA sequence: TGTGCCAGCAGCCCGGTCCCTTTCCGAGGGGCGGCTTTCTTT.